The rows below give T cell receptor beta chains drawn from one sample of a study of T cell responses to AZD1222 COVID-19 vaccine. Assay used: immunoSEQ multiplex PCR; TCRdb lists only in-frame clones, some missing. The sample includes about 63,000 clones, about 85% of them seen just once. The sequences come from peripheral blood, collected on day 0 of AZD1222 vaccination. The receptors here all came from an adult in good health. The CDR3 runs from the conserved cysteine through the conserved F or W. The order of the fields is V gene, D gene, clone size, CDR3 length, J gene, CDR3 DNA, CDR3 protein. A D gene is named only where the DNA matches it firmly. Only part of the rows carry a size: once, few, many, or a class if the clone is expanded.

TRBV7-8	-	-	13	TRBJ2-7	TGTGCCAGCAGCTTAGGATATATTTACGAGCAGTACTTC	CASSLGYIYEQYF
TRBV24-1	-	few	16	TRBJ1-5	TGTGCCACCAGTGATCGACGTGGAGGGAACAATCAGCCCCAGCATTTT	CATSDRRGGNNQPQHF
TRBV27	TRBD2	-	21	TRBJ2-2	TGTGCCAGCACGCTTTCTCAGGGACTAGCGGGGTCCCTCTATAAGCCCGGGGAGCTGTTTTTT	CASTLSQGLAGSLYKPGELFF
TRBV5-1	TRBD1	-	14	TRBJ2-7	TGCGCCAGCAGCGCTGGACAGGGCCCCTACGAGCAGTACTTC	CASSAGQGPYEQYF
TRBV6-4	TRBD2	-	15	TRBJ2-1	TGTGCCAGCAGTGACCCCGCCGGACTAGGCAATGAGCAGTTCTTC	CASSDPAGLGNEQFF
TRBV6-2/TRBV6-3	-	-	15	TRBJ1-5	TGTGCCAGCAGTTACTCTTTAATTGAGAGCCAGCCCCAGCATTTT	CASSYSLIESQPQHF
TRBV19	-	-	15	TRBJ2-6	TGTGCCAGTGGAAAGGAACCCTCTGGGGCCAACGTCCTGACTTTC	CASGKEPSGANVLTF
TRBV19	-	-	14	TRBJ1-5	TGTGCCAGTAGTGGCAGGGCGGGAACTCAGCCCCAGCATTTT	CASSGRAGTQPQHF
TRBV9	-	-	15	TRBJ1-5	TGTGCCAGCAGCGTAGAAGGGAATAGCAATCAGCCCCAGCATTTT	CASSVEGNSNQPQHF
TRBV5-6	-	few	12	TRBJ1-1	TGTGCCAGCAGCTTGATTAGCAGGGAAGCTTTCTTT	CASSLISREAFF
TRBV6-5	-	-	16	TRBJ2-7	TGTGCCAGCAGTTACTTTTCGGATCCTCAAACTAACGAGCAGTACTTC	CASSYFSDPQTNEQYF
TRBV4-2	-	hyperexpanded	15	TRBJ1-2	TGTGCCAGCAGCCAAGATATAACCGTTGACTATGGCTACACCTTC	CASSQDITVDYGYTF
TRBV7-3	TRBD1	-	13	TRBJ1-2	TGTGCCAGCAGCTTTGGGGCAGGGGGTGGCTACACCTTC	CASSFGAGGGYTF
TRBV5-4	-	-	12	TRBJ1-2	TGTGCCAGCAGCCTCACACGAGAGGATTTGGCCTTC	CASSLTREDLAF
TRBV11-3	-	once	13	TRBJ2-1	TGTGCCAGCAGCTGGAGCGCCCCTTCTGAGCAGTTCTTC	CASSWSAPSEQFF
TRBV7-8	TRBD2	-	15	TRBJ2-3	TGTGCCAGCAGCTTATTTCTAGCGGGGGGGGATACGCAGTATTTT	CASSLFLAGGDTQYF
TRBV5-1	TRBD1	-	15	TRBJ1-1	TGCGCCAGCAGCTTAGGGGGCGCCTTGAACACTGAAGCTTTCTTT	CASSLGGALNTEAFF
TRBV6-5	-	-	15	TRBJ1-3	TGTGCCAGCAGTTACTCGGAGCACACTGGAAACACCATATATTTT	CASSYSEHTGNTIYF
TRBV19	-	-	15	TRBJ2-2	TGTGCCAGTAGTATAGTATTCGGTTACACCGGGGAGCTGTTTTTT	CASSIVFGYTGELFF
TRBV7-2	-	-	14	TRBJ2-5	TGTGCCAGCAGCTTACATACCCCTGGAGAGACCCAGTACTTC	CASSLHTPGETQYF
TRBV5-1	-	-	13	TRBJ2-5	TGCGCCAGCAGTTTCCCAGGGGCGGAGACCCAGTACTTC	CASSFPGAETQYF
TRBV25-1	-	-	16	TRBJ2-5	TGTGCCAGCAGTGGCGATTTAGGCCCACGGGGAGAGACCCAGTACTTC	CASSGDLGPRGETQYF
TRBV30	-	-	13	TRBJ1-1	TGTGCCTGGAGCACGGCAGTTAGTACTGAAGCTTTCTTT	CAWSTAVSTEAFF
TRBV3-1/TRBV3-2	-	-	14	TRBJ1-6	TGTGCCGTACAAAGGGAGTGGGGCAATTCACCCCTCCACTTT	CAVQREWGNSPLHF
TRBV14	-	-	15	TRBJ1-2	TGTGCCAGCAGCCAAGCCCATGGCAGGGCCTATGGCTACACCTTC	CASSQAHGRAYGYTF
TRBV28	-	-	12	TRBJ1-1	TGTGCCAGCAGCCGGGTAGACACTGAAGCTTTCTTT	CASSRVDTEAFF
TRBV5-4	-	-	14	TRBJ2-7	TGTGCCAGCAGCCCGGGACGGGGATGGGGGGAGCAGTACTTC	CASSPGRGWGEQYF
TRBV7-6	-	-	18	TRBJ2-2	TGTGCCAGCAGCCCTAACTCTAGGCAGGGCCGTAACACCGGGGAGCTGTTTTTT	CASSPNSRQGRNTGELFF
TRBV6-6	TRBD1	-	13	TRBJ2-7	TGTGCCAGCAGTACGACAGGGTTCTACGAGCAGTACTTC	CASSTTGFYEQYF
TRBV5-8	-	-	16	TRBJ1-4	TGTGCCAGCAGCTTGGGTACGGGGGCGCATAGGGAAAAACTGTTTTTT	CASSLGTGAHREKLFF
TRBV6-6	-	-	14	TRBJ2-7	TGTGCCAGCAGTTACACGGACGGCCCCTACGAGCAGTACTTC	CASSYTDGPYEQYF
TRBV6-2/TRBV6-3	-	-	18	TRBJ1-5	TGTGCCAGCAGTTGGGACACCCTTAATGAGCATAGCAATCAGCCCCAGCATTTT	CASSWDTLNEHSNQPQHF
TRBV5-4	-	-	15	TRBJ1-1	TGTGCCAGCAGCTTGGAGAAGGGACTGAACACTGAAGCTTTCTTT	CASSLEKGLNTEAFF
TRBV5-1	-	few	15	TRBJ1-1	TGCGCCAGCAGCTTGGGCCCCGGGGCAGCAGTTGAAGCTTTCTTT	CASSLGPGAAVEAFF
TRBV2	-	-	18	TRBJ1-2	TGTGCCAGCACCCGGGACATTGCTTCTTCCGGCCTGAGGTATGGCTACACCTTC	CASTRDIASSGLRYGYTF
TRBV5-1	-	-	14	TRBJ1-2	TGCGCCAGCAGCTTGCCCGGGCCACACTATGGCTACACCTTC	CASSLPGPHYGYTF
TRBV3-1/TRBV3-2	-	-	11	TRBJ1-3	TGTGCCAGCAGACAGGGAAACACCATATATTTT	CASRQGNTIYF
TRBV19	TRBD2	-	15	TRBJ2-1	TGTGCCAGCGAACCGGGACTAGCGTCCCCCAATGAGCAGTTCTTC	CASEPGLASPNEQFF
TRBV5-1	-	-	13	TRBJ1-1	TGCGCCAGCACGGAAGGAATGAACACTGAAGCTTTCTTT	CASTEGMNTEAFF
TRBV7-3	-	-	14	TRBJ2-2	TGTGCCAGCAGCTCGGACCCTAGGATCGGGGAGCTGTTTTTT	CASSSDPRIGELFF